The T cell receptor (beta chain) under discussion was sequenced for a study of T cell repertoires in cytomegalovirus infection. On the study more broadly: HLA-C-restricted CMV epitopes, recently identified, and well-studied HLA-B-restricted ones were used by the study.

This clonotype was picked up a small number of times. Its antigen is currently unknown. Trimming took 4 bases from V and 2 from J; bases not matched to a gene: 17. Looked up from germline, CDR1 is LGHNA and CDR2 is YSLEER. The CDR3 is 18 amino acids. MiXCR, applied by TCRdb to the reads, yields one record per CDR3 protein. The table records about 310,000 distinct CDR3 sequences, around a quarter of them present only once. The chain is built from TRBV4-3 and TRBJ2-7, with 7 bases that match TRBD1. Sequenced here: cultured PBMCs, sampled from culture after CMV antigen stimulation. The receptor comes from a human donor in good health (CMV status not recorded). Some clones in this sample may be carry-over from other donors' samples. The CDR3 region has the DNA TGCGCCAGCAGCCGGCATAGGAACTACCGGACAGGACCCTACGAGCAGTACGTC. Its protein is CASSRHRNYRTGPYEQYV.